Listed below are T cell receptor beta chains from one sample, sequenced in a study of blood T cell repertoires in COVID-19. The method was immunoSEQ multiplex PCR; TCRdb's version includes in-frame clones alone and lacks a portion of them. The repertoire holds some 30,000 clones, with roughly 85% as singletons. Sequencing was carried out using peripheral blood. These receptors were taken from a man aged 60 to 75 with active COVID-19. CDR3s include the opening cysteine and the closing phenylalanine or tryptophan. The D gene is left open where the match is weak. Not every row has a clone size; where given, it reads once, few, many or a size class.

clone size	D gene	V gene	J gene	CDR3 DNA	CDR3 protein
NA	NA	TRBV13	TRBJ2-2	TGTGCCAGCAGCTTTGGAGTCGGGGAGCTGTTTTTT	CASSFGVGELFF
NA	TRBD1	TRBV27	TRBJ1-2	TGTGCCAGCAGCATGGGACAGACCGGATTTAACTATGGCTACACCTTC	CASSMGQTGFNYGYTF
NA	TRBD2	TRBV14	TRBJ2-3	TGTGCCAGCAGCCAAGCCACTTATCTAGCGGGAGGGAATACAGATACGCAGTATTTT	CASSQATYLAGGNTDTQYF
NA	NA	TRBV5-1	TRBJ2-5	TGCGCCAGCAGCTTGCCGACAGGGCTTGGGGGGGAGACCCAGTACTTC	CASSLPTGLGGETQYF
NA	NA	TRBV18	TRBJ1-5	TGTGCCAGCTCACCCAATACGGGGGTCCCCAATCAGCCCCAGCATTTT	CASSPNTGVPNQPQHF
NA	NA	TRBV10-3	TRBJ2-5	TGTGCCATCAGGGGTAGCTCGGCAGAGACCCAGTACTTC	CAIRGSSAETQYF
NA	NA	TRBV7-3	TRBJ2-3	TGTGCCAGCAGCTTAACGGTGCGGGACGCGACGCAGTATTTT	CASSLTVRDATQYF
NA	TRBD2	TRBV9	TRBJ2-1	TGTGCCAGCAGCGTACAGACTAGCGGGAGTTTTATCGAGCAGTTCTTC	CASSVQTSGSFIEQFF
NA	TRBD1	TRBV5-1	TRBJ2-7	TGCGCCAGCAGTCCAGGGGGCGGCAGTACCTACGAGCAGTACTTC	CASSPGGGSTYEQYF
NA	TRBD1	TRBV6-5	TRBJ2-3	TGTGCCAGCAGTTACTGGGACAGCACCACAGATACGCAGTATTTT	CASSYWDSTTDTQYF
once	TRBD2	TRBV7-6	TRBJ2-2	TGTGCCAGCAGCTTAGGGACTAGCGGGACCACCGGGGAGCTGTTTTTT	CASSLGTSGTTGELFF
once	TRBD2	TRBV11-2	TRBJ2-4	TGTGCCAGCAGCTTTAGCGGGAGCGTACACATTCAGTACTTC	CASSFSGSVHIQYF
NA	TRBD2	TRBV7-9	TRBJ2-1	TGTGCCAGCAGCTCCTCAAGCGGGAGGGCAGGGAATGAGCAGTTCTTC	CASSSSSGRAGNEQFF
NA	TRBD1	TRBV12-5	TRBJ1-1	TGTGCTAGTGGTTTGGTACTCGGACAGGGTGAAACTGAAGCTTTCTTT	CASGLVLGQGETEAFF
once	TRBD1	TRBV7-8	TRBJ2-5	TGTGCCAGCAGCCCTAGACAGGGTCAAGAGACCCAGTACTTC	CASSPRQGQETQYF
NA	TRBD2	TRBV2	TRBJ2-1	TGTGCCAGCAGTGTCAGCGGGAGCTCCTACAATGAGCAGTTCTTC	CASSVSGSSYNEQFF
NA	TRBD2	TRBV7-9	TRBJ2-4	TGTGCCAGCAGTCCCCGACTAGCGGGAGGACAAGGGATAGGAAACATTCAGTACTTC	CASSPRLAGGQGIGNIQYF
once	TRBD2	TRBV5-8	TRBJ2-3	TGTGCCAGCAGCTTGGAGGGTGGCGGGAGAACAGATACGCAGTATTTT	CASSLEGGGRTDTQYF
NA	NA	TRBV27	TRBJ2-1	TGTGCCAGCAGTTTAGGACTACTATTTTACAATGAGCAGTTCTTC	CASSLGLLFYNEQFF
NA	NA	TRBV4-1	TRBJ2-1	TGCGCCAGCAGCCCCGGGGGACAGAGGAGCTCCTACAATGAGCAGTTCTTC	CASSPGGQRSSYNEQFF
NA	TRBD2	TRBV6-6	TRBJ2-1	TGTGCCACGACGGGGGGAGGCGGGAGCTCCTACAATGAGCAGTTCTTC	CATTGGGGSSYNEQFF
NA	TRBD1	TRBV6-4	TRBJ2-1	TGTGCCAGCAGCCCTAGGGGGGACAGGGGCCACAATGAGCAGTTCTTC	CASSPRGDRGHNEQFF